This TCR beta chain appears in the sequencing data of a study of T cells in Graves' hyperthyroidism and ophthalmopathy (dated by TCRdb to between 2017 and 2020). In terms of the full investigation: Peripheral blood samples were taken at initial diagnosis, before any treatment was given. To identify TCR V-J signatures that set the groups apart, the researchers used a discovery cohort of 90 to 100 patients, made up of 40 to 45 with Graves' ophthalmopathy and about 59 with stable Graves' hyperthyroidism. Whether ophthalmopathy could be predicted prospectively was tested in an independent validation cohort made up of approximately 19 hyperthyroidism patients plus 17 patients who later progressed to ophthalmopathy. For training and testing, the approximately 97 patients in the discovery cohort were randomly divided in a 7:3 ratio. Thyroid tissue and blood T-cell repertoires from six Graves' hyperthyroidism patients were also compared in the study. Once sampling was done, hyperthyroidism patients were given methimazole at a starting dose of 30 mg daily, whereas ophthalmopathy patients were given high-dose intravenous methylprednisolone. According to the paper, TCR Vbeta CDR3 sequencing was carried out on about 140 peripheral blood samples, which came from 40 to 45 ophthalmopathy, 80 or so hyperthyroidism and some 17 progressor patients. The full study reports these points: In validation, the model predicted progression to ophthalmopathy a median of roughly six months before onset, with over 55% sensitivity and 72.22% specificity. Most expanded thyroid clonotypes (frequency above 0.001) were also detected in blood, suggesting blood repertoires may reflect thyroid immune responses. No statistical method was used to fix the sample size in advance, and group allocation was not hidden from the investigators. Ophthalmopathy was separated from stable hyperthyroidism by a 13 V-J signature model, with roughly 88% sensitivity and just over 81% specificity obtained in cross-validation and 80%/75% obtained in testing.

TCR beta CDR3 regions were amplified from RNA transcripts. The TCR CDR3 was subjected to a first round of RT-PCR using the HTBI primer set and the Qiagen OneStep RT-PCR kit. Libraries were constructed in a second round of multiplex PCR, after which size selection and purification were performed. Paired-end sequencing of the libraries was performed with 100 bp reads on an Illumina HiSeq2000. Regarding the original processing steps: SOAPnuke was used to process the raw data, with reads discarded if the reads contained adapters or uncalled bases, had a mean Phred below 15, or lacked an exact constant-primer or identifier match. High-quality paired reads were merged using COPE v1.2.5, and each unique nucleotide sequence was defined as a clonotype. MiTCR v1.1 was used to align the clonotypes against IMGT TRBV, TRBD and TRBJ reference segments. The analysis was restricted to V-J combinations with a frequency above 0.0001, which together covered around 99% of the repertoires. The TCS score was defined as the ratio of F50 (clonal expansion) to E x V (chaos), calculated using BLOSUM62-based TCRdist between CDR3 peptides within each V-J. Welch's t-statistics and random forest reduced just over 500 V-J features to about 12, which were used in a naive Bayes classifier (R e1071). Through fastp at Q25 and MiXCR, TCRdb rebuilt clones from the public reads, retaining in-frame beta chains. One record per CDR3 amino acid sequence lists the most common genes and DNA. For this entry, the V and J calls and clone size follow TCRdb and not the study's own pipeline. Within this sample are around 350,000 distinct CDR3 sequences, with approximately 15% of them counted one time only. The ten largest make up about 20% of the sample.

In the ophthalmopathy patients, disease was moderately to severely active, with a Clinical Activity Score of 3 or more, a NOSPECS grade of 4 or more, and a duration of less than 3 months. Exclusion was applied to patients with uncontrolled infections, other autoimmune diseases, pregnancy or lactation. Diagnoses were established on the basis of clinical symptoms, serum thyroxine and TRAb, thyroid ultrasound, and orbital computed tomography. Ficoll-Paque density gradient centrifugation was used to isolate PBMCs from approximately 10 ml of fresh peripheral blood. Total RNA was extracted with Trizol reagent, and quality was checked on an Agilent 2100 Bioanalyzer. The CDR3 runs 13 amino acids, cysteine and phenylalanine included. The CDR3 DNA has 39 bases and is translated from base 1. In the germline V gene (reference sequence), CDR1 corresponds to DFQATT and CDR2 to SNEGSKA. V is reduced by 2 bases and J by 4 bases, leaving a spacing of 11 bases between them.

This clonotype has at least ten counts. No cognate antigen has been identified for it. No base quality information exists; no much larger clone differs at one position. This TCR was sampled from a woman in her thirties with Graves' ophthalmopathy. The sample taken for sequencing was blood. The chain uses TRBV20-1 and TRBJ2-5, with the D call tentatively TRBD1 or TRBD2, each fitting 6 bases. The nucleotides read TGCAGTGCTAGATGGGGGCGGGGAGAGACCCAGTACTTC. It encodes CSARWGRGETQYF.